Shown below are 14 T cell receptor beta chains from a single sample sequenced in a study of blood T cells in healthy people across ages. Sample-barcoded 5' priming and a J-beta primer mix drove a second PCR of 7 to 11 cycles. Using its own MiXCR run on the 5' RACE reads, TCRdb lists one record per CDR3 protein. The sample holds approximately 800,000 distinct CDR3 sequences, 58% seen once. Sequencing was done on a sample of blood. All receptors come from a man aged 25 to 40 in good health.

The chain recombines TRBV3-1 with TRBJ2-3; D is unclear. V lost 4 bases and J 4 bases, leaving 9 bases between the germline ends. The germline gives CDR1 LGHDT, CDR2 YNNKEL (reference sequence). The CDR3 sequence is 13 residues long. The CDR3 DNA is TGTGCCAGCAGCCCTGATTGGGCAGATACGCAGTATTTT. Translation: CASSPDWADTQYF.

V and J are TRBV6-5 and TRBJ2-7; TRBD1 is a possible D gene (5 bases). V lost 6 bases and J lost 2, with 26 bases in between. This CDR3 contains 18 residues. Germline CDR1 is MNHEY and CDR2 is SVGAGI. In nucleotides, the CDR3 is TGTGCCAGCAGGTCTCTATTAAGGGGCCTTTACCCGACCTACGAGCAGTACTTC. Amino acids: CASRSLLRGLYPTYEQYF.

In its sample, this clonotype was seen a few times. The chain employs TRBV20-1 and TRBJ2-7; 7 bases align to TRBD2. V was pared by 3 bases and J by 6 bases, with 14 bases of the junction left unmatched. This CDR3 has 15 amino acids. CDR1 is DFQATT and CDR2 is SNEGSKA in the germline V gene (reference sequence). CDR3 nucleotides: TGCAGTGCTAGGGATGGGGAAACTAGCGTAGCCGAGCAGTACTTC. Protein product: CSARDGETSVAEQYF.

The rearrangement joins TRBV10-3 to TRBJ1-1; perhaps TRBD1 as D (5 bases). CDR1 and CDR2 from the germline V gene are ENHRY and SYGVKD. Trimming left V 3 bases short and J 4 bases short, with 15 bases between. The CDR3 is 15 residues long. The CDR3 spells CAISELAGRTTEAFF. In DNA form, the CDR3 reads TGTGCCATCAGTGAATTGGCAGGGCGGACCACTGAAGCTTTCTTT.

V gene TRBV12-3 or TRBV12-4 combines with J gene TRBJ1-4, with D hard to call. The CDR3 loop spans 14 amino acids. V shed 3 bases and J shed 7 bases, with 12 bases lying between them. CDR3 sequence (DNA): TGTGCCAGCAGTTTTGGTTTGAGTACTGAAAAACTGTTTTTT. It encodes CASSFGLSTEKLFF.

The V call is TRBV3-1, the J call TRBJ2-5, with TRBD1 identical over 7 bases. Trimming removed 0 bases from V and 5 bases from J; junction bases left unmatched: 3. Germline V lookup: CDR1 LGHDT, CDR2 YNNKEL (reference sequence). This CDR3 has 14 residues. CDR3 coding DNA: TGTGCCAGCAGCCAAGAACAGGGGTCGGAGACCCAGTACTTC. Its translation: CASSQEQGSETQYF.

The J gene is TRBJ1-2, the V gene TRBV20-1, with 9 nucleotides matching TRBD1. J lost 8 bases, V lost 5 bases, and 12 bases had no gene match. Germline CDR1 reads DFQATT; CDR2 reads SNEGSKA (reference sequence). CDR3 size: 14 residues. This CDR3 reads CSAAHRGQGWGYTF. For the CDR3, the DNA is TGCAGTGCTGCCCACAGGGGGCAAGGGTGGGGCTACACCTTC.

The rearrangement links TRBV12-3 or TRBV12-4 to TRBJ2-5, with unresolved D. The CDR3 runs 12 residues. V lost 6 bases and J 11 bases, leaving 16 bases between the germline ends. CDR3: CASRFQVGEQYF. CDR3 bases: TGTGCCAGCAGATTCCAAGTCGGAGAGCAGTACTTC.

This clonotype was detected only a few times. V is TRBV29-1 and J is TRBJ2-7; perhaps D is TRBD1 or TRBD2 (5 bases each). The ends were cut back, 3 bases at V and 10 bases at J, with 19 bases in the middle. The CDR3 totals 13 residues. CDR1 SQVTM and CDR2 ANQGSEA come from the germline V gene. The CDR3 DNA follows: TGCAGCGTTGAGGTTGTGGGGACCTCGGACCAGTACTTC. It encodes CSVEVVGTSDQYF.

The J gene is TRBJ2-1, the V gene TRBV5-6, with D possibly TRBD1 on 5 matching bases. The CDR3 runs 15 residues. Per the germline V gene, CDR1 is SGHDT and CDR2 is YYEEEE. Trimming cost V 0 bases and J 7 bases, with 14 bases left between them. In DNA form, the CDR3 reads TGTGCCAGCAGCTTGGGTATAGGGGCGCCGAATGAGCAGTTCTTC. Translating it yields CASSLGIGAPNEQFF.

J is TRBJ2-2 and V is TRBV7-2; 7 bases align to TRBD2. Germline assignment: CDR1 SGHTA and CDR2 FQGNSA. The J segment lost 4 bases and the V segment lost 5 bases, leaving 10 bases of the junction unmatched. The CDR3 runs 16 residues. CDR3 sequence (DNA): TGTGCCAGCAGCCTCACACGGGGGGTTTCCACCGGGGAGCTGTTTTTT. Translated: CASSLTRGVSTGELFF.

J is TRBJ1-1 and V is TRBV2; no firm D call. The V end was cut by 6 bases, the J end by 3 bases, with 11 bases between. This CDR3 contains 13 residues. Per the germline V gene, CDR1 is SNHLY and CDR2 is FYNNEI. CDR3 bases: TGTGCCAGCAGGCCCCGACGGGACACTGAAGCTTTCTTT. Translated: CASRPRRDTEAFF.

This clonotype was seen only a few times. The V gene is TRBV7-2, the J gene TRBJ2-7, with 8 nucleotides matching TRBD1. Germline V lookup: CDR1 SGHTA, CDR2 FQGNSA. V lost 1 base, J lost 3 bases, and 5 bases stayed unmatched. The CDR3 loop spans 15 amino acids. The CDR3 region has the DNA TGTGCCAGCAGCTTAGTACCAGGGACAGGCTACGAGCAGTACTTC. This encodes CASSLVPGTGYEQYF.

This clonotype was recorded a few times. J is TRBJ2-4 and V is TRBV20-1, with 15 bases fitting TRBD2. The J call may be wrong; the DNA end is better matched by TRBJ2-7. Germline V CDR1 and CDR2: DFQATT, SNEGSKA (reference sequence). This CDR3 region has 19 residues. In DNA, the CDR3 is TGCAGTGCTAGAGACGGACTAGCGGGAGGGCCGCTTTCAAAGAACGAGCAGTACTTC. Amino acid sequence: CSARDGLAGGPLSKNEQYF.